A single T cell receptor beta chain is shown here with its context. Its antigen is not identified. The CDR3 totals 16 residues. The germline V gene has CDR1 SGHDT and CDR2 YYEEEE. Germline trimming cut 4 bases from V and 2 bases from J; bases unmatched to any gene: 7. The data derive from a study of radiotherapy plus CTLA-4 blockade in lung cancer. The wider study: There were objective responses in roughly 17% of patients, and approximately 30% had disease control. Study-level findings and limits: TCR clones from tumors expanded in blood after radiotherapy plus ipilimumab.

The protocol was immunoSEQ multiplex PCR, while the TCRdb copy is restricted to in-frame clones and leaves out a portion. The sample lists tens of thousands of clones, around 79% occurring once. The sample consisted of peripheral blood, taken from a patient treated with radiotherapy plus ipilimumab. The V call is TRBV5-6, the J call TRBJ2-1; TRBD2 matches 9 bases. This receptor was obtained from a human donor with non-small cell lung cancer whose response to radiotherapy plus ipilimumab could not be evaluated. Some clones in this sample may be carry-over from other donors' samples. CDR3: CASSGRAGGPYNEQFF. CDR3 bases: TGTGCCAGCAGCGGTAGAGCGGGGGGCCCCTACAATGAGCAGTTCTTC.